This T cell receptor beta chain comes out of a study of blood T cell repertoires in COVID-19 (dated by TCRdb to 2018 to 2020). Regarding the research as a whole: Collaborator samples came from the United States, Italy and Spain and covered acute and convalescent phases of COVID-19. HLA class I and class II types, where available, came from metadata supplied by the sample provider rather than from assay-based typing. Samples were obtained from the ongoing ImmuneRACE study (first 160 participants) and from over 1,000 subjects provided by 6 global collaborators. Subjects who had been exposed to COVID-19, were actively infected with it, or had recovered from it provided the deeply sampled blood TCRbeta repertoires that made up the dataset. The sample metadata nearly always contained a de-identified subject ID, COVID-19 status, age in years and sex. A freely available public database, intended as a resource for researchers studying the immune response to SARS-CoV-2, is where the repertoires were released. The material from the prospective study consisted of cDNA or gDNA derived from T cells, B-cell-depleted T cells, or PBMCs.

General findings and caveats noted by the study authors: The amount of clinical and demographic metadata varied by source and participant and was provided uncurated.

Details on this clone: Its antigen remains undetermined. No quality values exist for individual bases; no much larger clone is one base distant.

TCRbeta CDR3 regions were amplified from genomic DNA using the immunoSEQ Assay, a bias-controlled multiplex PCR. On the study's bioinformatics: Nucleated cell counts per sample were estimated from amplification of reference gene primers within the assay. To quantify the absolute abundance of each unique TCRbeta CDR3 rearrangement, sequence reads were collapsed and filtered. Productive Simpson clonality was computed per sample as the square root of Simpson's diversity index over productive rearrangements. The source is immuneACCESS, and TCRdb retained only in-frame sequences with V and J called. Part of the clones is not carried over; for the studies checked, unresolved V genes explain less than half of this, and the remainder is unexplained. V and J calls and clone size are copied from that table; D and trimming were computed from the DNA. A total of more than 80,000 clones appear in this sample, 80% to 90% of them only once. Clones ranked in the top ten supply 1.5% to 2% of the sample.

Collaborating institutions collected whole blood in K2EDTA tubes following their own protocols. For TCRbeta analysis, collaborator samples were shipped as frozen whole blood, as isolated PBMCs, or as DNA extracted from either sample type. The origin of this receptor is an elderly man with acute or convalescent COVID-19. What was sequenced was peripheral blood.

In nucleotides, the sequence is TGTGCCAGCAGTTACGCGTCAGGGCTTCGCAATGAGCAGTTCTTC. It codes for CASSYASGLRNEQFF. The chain is assembled from TRBV6-5 and TRBJ2-1, with a weak D call of TRBD1 (5 bases match). V drops 2 bases and J drops 6 bases, leaving 14 bases in between. Taken from cysteine to phenylalanine, the CDR3 has 15 residues. Here the CDR3 DNA is all that survives: 45 bases in frame from base 1. Reading the germline V gene gives CDR1 MNHEY and CDR2 SVGAGI.